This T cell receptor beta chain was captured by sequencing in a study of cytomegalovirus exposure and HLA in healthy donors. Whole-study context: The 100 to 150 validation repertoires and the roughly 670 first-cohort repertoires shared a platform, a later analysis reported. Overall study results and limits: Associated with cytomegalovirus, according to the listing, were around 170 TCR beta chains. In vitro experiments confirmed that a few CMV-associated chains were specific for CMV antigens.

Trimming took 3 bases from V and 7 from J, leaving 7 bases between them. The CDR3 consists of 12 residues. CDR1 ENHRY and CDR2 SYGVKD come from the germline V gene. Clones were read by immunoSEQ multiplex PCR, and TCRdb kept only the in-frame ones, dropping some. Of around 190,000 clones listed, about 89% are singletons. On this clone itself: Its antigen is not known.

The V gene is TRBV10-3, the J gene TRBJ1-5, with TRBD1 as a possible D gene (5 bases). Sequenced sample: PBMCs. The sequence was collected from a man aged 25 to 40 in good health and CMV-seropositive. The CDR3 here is CAISERGQPQHF. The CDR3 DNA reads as TGTGCCATCAGTGAAAGGGGACAGCCCCAGCATTTT.